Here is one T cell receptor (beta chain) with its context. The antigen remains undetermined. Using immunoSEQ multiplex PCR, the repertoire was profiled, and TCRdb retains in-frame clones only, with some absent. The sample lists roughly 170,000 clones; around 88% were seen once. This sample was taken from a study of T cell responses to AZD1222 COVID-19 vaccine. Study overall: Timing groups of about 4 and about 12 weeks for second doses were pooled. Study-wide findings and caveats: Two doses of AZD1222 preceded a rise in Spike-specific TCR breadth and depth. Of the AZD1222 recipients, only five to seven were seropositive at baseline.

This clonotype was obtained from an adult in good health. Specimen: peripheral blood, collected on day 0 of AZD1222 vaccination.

The CDR3 DNA reads as TGCGCCAGCAGCCCCTTCCAGGGGGGTGATGGCTACACCTTC. It translates to CASSPFQGGDGYTF. The V gene is TRBV5-1, the J gene TRBJ1-2; 7 nucleotides match TRBD1. Germline V CDR1 and CDR2: SGHRS, YFSETQ. V gave up 4 bases and J gave up 6 bases; unmatched junction bases: 9. The CDR3 consists of 14 residues.